This T cell receptor beta chain was identified in a study of blood T cell repertoires in COVID-19 (dated by TCRdb to between 2020 and 2021). In the study overall: Samples covering the acute and convalescent phases of COVID-19 were provided by collaborators in the United States, Italy and Spain. The material from the prospective study consisted of cDNA or gDNA derived from T cells, B-cell-depleted T cells, or PBMCs. Subjects who had been exposed to COVID-19, were actively infected with it, or had recovered from it provided the deeply sampled blood TCRbeta repertoires that made up the dataset. The repertoires were released in a freely available public database meant as a resource for research on the immune response to SARS-CoV-2. The samples were drawn from two sources: the first 160 participants of the ongoing ImmuneRACE study, and 1,000 to 1,500 subjects contributed by 6 global collaborators. Sample metadata almost always included a de-identified subject ID, COVID-19 status, age in years and sex. Where available, HLA class I and class II types were obtained from metadata supplied by the sample provider rather than from assay-based typing.

Participants in the prospective study were aged roughly 18 to 90 years, lived in under 30 United States geographic areas, and enrolled through a virtual design. In the prospective study, cohorts were assigned on the basis of participant-reported clinical history obtained from a screening survey and a study questionnaire. Recovered participants in ImmuneRACE Cohort 3 were defined by two consecutive negative NP/OP PCR tests, clearance by a healthcare professional, or resolution of symptoms. Mobile phlebotomists in the prospective study collected whole blood, serum and a nasopharyngeal or oropharyngeal swab from every participant. Additional blood draws and questionnaires over an approximately 2-month period could optionally be provided by prospective study participants. Blood samples from the prospective study were shipped frozen or at room temperature prior to DNA extraction. The CDR3 sequence holds 15 residues, the cysteine and phenylalanine included. Of all the DNA, just the CDR3 is kept, 45 bases in frame from base 1. In the germline V gene, CDR1 corresponds to KGHSH and CDR2 to LQKENI. A distance of 11 bases separates the germline ends of V and J, which lose 1 base and 2 bases respectively.

What the authors observed across the whole study: Clinical and demographic metadata were provided uncurated, with the amount varying by source and participant.

TCRbeta CDR3 regions were amplified from genomic DNA by means of the immunoSEQ Assay, a bias-controlled multiplex PCR. The authors' analysis ran thus. The number of nucleated cells in each sample was estimated by amplification of reference gene primers within the assay. Sequence reads were collapsed and filtered to measure the absolute abundance of every unique TCRbeta CDR3 rearrangement. Productive Simpson clonality was computed per sample as the square root of Simpson's diversity index over productive rearrangements. What TCRdb holds here is the immuneACCESS table cut down to in-frame rearrangements. Part of the clones is not present; checked against another copy, under half of the missing clones reflect an unresolved V gene, and the others are unexplained. V and J calls plus clone size are reproduced from that table; the DNA served to infer D and trimming. Recorded for this sample are 150,000 to 200,000 clones; approximately 80% of them occurred a single time. The ten largest clones represent approximately 3.6% of the sample.

In the case of this clone: Which antigen it targets is not known. Qualities for individual bases were not recorded, and no much larger clone is one base off.

The material sequenced was PBMCs or T cells enriched from blood (not recorded which). The chain uses TRBV18 and TRBJ1-2; the D gene assignment is ambiguous. This TCR was recovered from an older woman who had recovered from COVID-19. CDR3 region: CASSPLEGANYGYTF. The DNA sequence reads TGTGCCAGCTCACCACTTGAGGGAGCGAACTATGGCTACACCTTC.